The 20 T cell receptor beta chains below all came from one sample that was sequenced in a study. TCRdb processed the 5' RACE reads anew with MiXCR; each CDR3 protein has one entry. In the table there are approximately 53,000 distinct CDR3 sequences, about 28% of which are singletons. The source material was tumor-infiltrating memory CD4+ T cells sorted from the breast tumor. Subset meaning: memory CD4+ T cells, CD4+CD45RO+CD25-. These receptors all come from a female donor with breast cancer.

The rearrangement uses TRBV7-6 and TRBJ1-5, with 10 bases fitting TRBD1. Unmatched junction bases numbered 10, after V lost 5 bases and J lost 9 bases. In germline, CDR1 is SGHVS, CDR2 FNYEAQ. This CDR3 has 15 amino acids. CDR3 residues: CASSPRDRGQGPQHF. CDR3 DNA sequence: TGTGCCAGCAGCCCCCGGGACAGGGGCCAGGGGCCCCAGCATTTT. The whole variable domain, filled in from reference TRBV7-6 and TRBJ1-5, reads GAGVSQSPRYKVTKRGQDVALRCDPISGHVSLYWYRQALGQGPEFLTYFNYEAQQDKSGLPNDRFSAERPEGSISTLTIQRTEQRDSAMYRCASSPRDRGQGPQHFGDGTRLSIL.

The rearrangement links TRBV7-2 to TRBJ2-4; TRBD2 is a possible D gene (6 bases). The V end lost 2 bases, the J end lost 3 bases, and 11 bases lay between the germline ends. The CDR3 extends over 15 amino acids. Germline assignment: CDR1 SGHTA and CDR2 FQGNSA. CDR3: CASSLSLAYKNIQYF. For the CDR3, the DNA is TGTGCCAGCAGCTTAAGTCTAGCGTACAAAAACATTCAGTACTTC.

The CDR3 spells CSAHGDTSNQPQHF. In DNA, the CDR3 is TGCAGTGCGCACGGGGATACTAGCAATCAGCCCCAGCATTTT. The chain combines TRBV20-1 with TRBJ1-5, with unresolved D. Germline V CDR1 and CDR2: DFQATT, SNEGSKA (reference sequence). The CDR3 is made up of 14 amino acids. Trimming took 6 bases from V and 0 from J, leaving 12 bases between them.

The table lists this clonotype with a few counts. DNA for the CDR3: TGTGCCAGCAGCTTAGATACGGGGATAAGTGGCTACACCTTC. Its protein product is CASSLDTGISGYTF. This chain links TRBV7-9 with TRBJ1-2; D is ambiguous. Trimming cost V 1 base and J 7 bases, with 13 bases left between them. The CDR3 contains 14 residues. The V gene's germline CDR1 is SEHNR and CDR2 FQNEAQ (reference sequence).

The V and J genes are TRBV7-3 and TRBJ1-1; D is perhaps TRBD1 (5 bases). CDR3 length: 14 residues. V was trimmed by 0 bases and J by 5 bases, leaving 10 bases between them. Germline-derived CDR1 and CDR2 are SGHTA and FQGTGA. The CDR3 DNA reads TGTGCCAGCAGCTTAACGCAGGGATCGACTGAAGCTTTCTTT. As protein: CASSLTQGSTEAFF.

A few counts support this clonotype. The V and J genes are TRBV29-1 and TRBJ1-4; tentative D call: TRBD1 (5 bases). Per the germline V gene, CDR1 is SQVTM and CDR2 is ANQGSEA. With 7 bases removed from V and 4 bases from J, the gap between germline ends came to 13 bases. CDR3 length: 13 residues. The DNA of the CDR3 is TGCAGCGCCGCCAGGGTTCGTAATGAAAAACTGTTTTTT. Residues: CSAARVRNEKLFF.

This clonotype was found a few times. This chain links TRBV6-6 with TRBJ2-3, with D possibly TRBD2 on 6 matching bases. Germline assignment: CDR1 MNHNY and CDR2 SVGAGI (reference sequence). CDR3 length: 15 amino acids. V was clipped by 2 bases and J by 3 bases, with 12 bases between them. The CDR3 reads CASSYQTRDTDTQYF. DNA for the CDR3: TGTGCCAGCAGTTACCAGACTAGAGATACAGATACGCAGTATTTT.

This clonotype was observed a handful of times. In DNA form, the CDR3 reads TGTGCCAGCAGCCATCCCGGACGGGCCTACGAGCAGTACTTC. This gives the protein CASSHPGRAYEQYF. This chain links TRBV4-2 with TRBJ2-7; D gene uncertain. CDR3 size: 14 residues. Germline V gene data show CDR1 as LGHNA and CDR2 as YNFKEQ. The germline V and J ends were trimmed by 3 bases and 2 bases, with 11 bases remaining between them.

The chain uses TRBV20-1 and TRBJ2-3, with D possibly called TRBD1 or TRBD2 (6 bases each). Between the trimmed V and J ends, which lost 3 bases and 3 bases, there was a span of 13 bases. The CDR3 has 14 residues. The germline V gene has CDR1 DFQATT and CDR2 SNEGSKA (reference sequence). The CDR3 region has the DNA TGCAGTGCTAGTTACGGGGGCACGACAGATACGCAGTATTTT. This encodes CSASYGGTTDTQYF.

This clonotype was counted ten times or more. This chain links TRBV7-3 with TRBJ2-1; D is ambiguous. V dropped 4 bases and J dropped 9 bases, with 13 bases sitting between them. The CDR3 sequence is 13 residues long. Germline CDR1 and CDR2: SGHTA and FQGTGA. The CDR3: CASSSFSVGEQFF. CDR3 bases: TGTGCCAGCAGCTCTTTTTCGGTGGGTGAGCAGTTCTTC.

The CDR3 sequence: CASSQDLTEKLFF. The CDR3 nucleotides are TGCGCCAGCAGCCAAGACTTGACCGAAAAACTGTTTTTT. The chain uses TRBV4-3 and TRBJ1-4; D uncertain. Germline assignment: CDR1 LGHNA and CDR2 YSLEER. The CDR3 runs 13 residues. V lost 0 bases and J lost 8, with 7 bases in between.

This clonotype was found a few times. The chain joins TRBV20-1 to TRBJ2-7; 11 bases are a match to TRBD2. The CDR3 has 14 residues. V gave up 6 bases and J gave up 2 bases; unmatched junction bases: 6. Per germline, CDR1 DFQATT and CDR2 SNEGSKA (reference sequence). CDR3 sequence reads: CSATPGLAAYEQYF. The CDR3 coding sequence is TGCAGTGCAACACCGGGACTAGCGGCCTACGAGCAGTACTTC.

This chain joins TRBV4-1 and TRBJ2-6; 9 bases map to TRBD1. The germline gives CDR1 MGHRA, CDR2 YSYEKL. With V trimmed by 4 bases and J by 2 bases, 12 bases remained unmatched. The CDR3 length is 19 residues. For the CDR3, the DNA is TGCGCCAGCAGCCTACGTACCGGGACAGGGTTAACTGGGGCCAACGTCCTGACTTTC. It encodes CASSLRTGTGLTGANVLTF.

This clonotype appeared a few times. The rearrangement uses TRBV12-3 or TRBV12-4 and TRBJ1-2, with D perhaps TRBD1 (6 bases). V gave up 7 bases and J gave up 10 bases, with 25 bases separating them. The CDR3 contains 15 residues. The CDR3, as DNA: TGTGCCAGCAACGAAGGGGGTTCGGTGCGGATCGACTACACCTTC. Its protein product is CASNEGGSVRIDYTF.

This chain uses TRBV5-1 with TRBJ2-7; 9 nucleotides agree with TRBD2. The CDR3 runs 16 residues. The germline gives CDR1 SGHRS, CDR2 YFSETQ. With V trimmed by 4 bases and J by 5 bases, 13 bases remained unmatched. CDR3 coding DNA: TGCGCCAGCAGCCCGTTCTCTAGCGGGACTGCCAACGAGCAGTACTTC. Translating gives CASSPFSSGTANEQYF.

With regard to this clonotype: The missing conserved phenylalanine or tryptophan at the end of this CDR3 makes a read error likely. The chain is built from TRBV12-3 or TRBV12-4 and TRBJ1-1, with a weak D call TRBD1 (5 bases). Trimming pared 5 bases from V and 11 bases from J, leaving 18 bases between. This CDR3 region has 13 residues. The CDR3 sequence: CASSVDGGGEAFS. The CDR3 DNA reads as TGTGCCAGCAGTGTGGACGGCGGAGGGGAGGCTTTCTCT.

Here the CDR3 reads CASSLSHGDGYTF. CDR3 bases: TGTGCCAGCAGTTTATCACATGGCGATGGCTACACCTTC. V gene TRBV12-3 or TRBV12-4 combines with J gene TRBJ1-2; unclear D gene. The CDR3 is made up of 13 amino acids. V was pared by 2 bases and J by 6 bases, with 10 bases between.

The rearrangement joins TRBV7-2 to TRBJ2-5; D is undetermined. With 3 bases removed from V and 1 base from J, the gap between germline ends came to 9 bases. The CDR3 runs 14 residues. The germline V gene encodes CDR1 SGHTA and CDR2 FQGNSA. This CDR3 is CASSLARPQETQYF. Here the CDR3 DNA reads TGTGCCAGCAGCTTGGCGCGGCCCCAAGAGACCCAGTACTTC.

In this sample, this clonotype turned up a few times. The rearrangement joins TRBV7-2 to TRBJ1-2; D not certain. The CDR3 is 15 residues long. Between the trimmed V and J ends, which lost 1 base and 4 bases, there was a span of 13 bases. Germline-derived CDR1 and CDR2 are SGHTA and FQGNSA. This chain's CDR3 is CASSLEVQSTYGYTF. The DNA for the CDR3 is TGTGCCAGCAGCTTAGAGGTCCAAAGTACCTATGGCTACACCTTC.

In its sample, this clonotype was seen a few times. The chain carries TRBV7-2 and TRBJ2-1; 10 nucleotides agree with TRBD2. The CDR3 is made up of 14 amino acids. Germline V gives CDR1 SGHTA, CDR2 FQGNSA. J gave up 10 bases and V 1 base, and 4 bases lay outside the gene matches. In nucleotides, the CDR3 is TGTGCCAGCAGCTTAGTTGGGACTAGCGACGAGCAGTTCTTC. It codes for CASSLVGTSDEQFF.